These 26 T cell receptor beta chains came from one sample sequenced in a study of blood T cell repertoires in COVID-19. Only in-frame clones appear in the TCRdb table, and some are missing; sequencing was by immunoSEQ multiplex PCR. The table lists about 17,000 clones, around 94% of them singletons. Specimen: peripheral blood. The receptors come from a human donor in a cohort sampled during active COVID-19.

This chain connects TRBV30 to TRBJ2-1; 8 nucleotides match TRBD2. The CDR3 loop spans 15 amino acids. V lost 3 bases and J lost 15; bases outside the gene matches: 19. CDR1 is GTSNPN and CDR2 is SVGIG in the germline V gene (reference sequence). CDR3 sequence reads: CAWSDQLGLAGSAFF. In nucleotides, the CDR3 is TGTGCCTGGAGCGACCAGCTAGGACTAGCCGGGAGTGCGTTCTTC. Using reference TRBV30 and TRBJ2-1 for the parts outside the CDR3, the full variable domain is SQTIHQWPATLVQPVGSPLSLECTVEGTSNPNLYWYRQAAGRGLQLLFYSVGIGQISSEVPQNLSASRPQDRQFILSSKKLLLSDSGFYLCAWSDQLGLAGSAFFGPGTRLTVL.

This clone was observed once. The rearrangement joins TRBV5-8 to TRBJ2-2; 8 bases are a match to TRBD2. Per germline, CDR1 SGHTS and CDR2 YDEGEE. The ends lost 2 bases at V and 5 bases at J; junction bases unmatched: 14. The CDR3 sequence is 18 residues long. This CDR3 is CASSLRGGHLSHTGELFF. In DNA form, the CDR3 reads TGTGCCAGCAGCTTACGGGGGGGCCACCTTTCTCATACCGGGGAGCTGTTTTTT.

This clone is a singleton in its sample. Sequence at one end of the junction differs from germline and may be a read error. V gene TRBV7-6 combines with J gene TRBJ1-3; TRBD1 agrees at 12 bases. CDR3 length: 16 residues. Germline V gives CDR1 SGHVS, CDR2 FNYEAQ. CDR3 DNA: TGTGCCAGCAGCTTTGCCCGGGACAGGGGGCCCCTACCATACGATTTT. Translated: CASSFARDRGPLPYDF.

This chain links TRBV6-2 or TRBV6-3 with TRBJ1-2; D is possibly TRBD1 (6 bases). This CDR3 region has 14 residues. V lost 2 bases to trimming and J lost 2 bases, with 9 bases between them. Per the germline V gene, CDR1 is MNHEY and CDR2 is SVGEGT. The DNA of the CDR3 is TGTGCCAGCAGTTACGGCCAGGGGAACTATGGCTACACCTTC. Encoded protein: CASSYGQGNYGYTF.

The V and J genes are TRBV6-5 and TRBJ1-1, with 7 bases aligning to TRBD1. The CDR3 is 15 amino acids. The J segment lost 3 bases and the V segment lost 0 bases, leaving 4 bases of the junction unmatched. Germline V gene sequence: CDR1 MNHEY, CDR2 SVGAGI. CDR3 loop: CASSYSRQGHTEAFF. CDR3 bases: TGTGCCAGCAGTTACTCACGACAGGGACACACTGAAGCTTTCTTT.

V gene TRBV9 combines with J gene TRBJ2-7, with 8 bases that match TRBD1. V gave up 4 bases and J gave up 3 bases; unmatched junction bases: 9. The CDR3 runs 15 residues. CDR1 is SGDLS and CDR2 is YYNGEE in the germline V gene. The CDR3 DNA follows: TGTGCCAGCAGCACCACCGGGACAGGACTCTACGAGCAGTACTTC. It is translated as CASSTTGTGLYEQYF.

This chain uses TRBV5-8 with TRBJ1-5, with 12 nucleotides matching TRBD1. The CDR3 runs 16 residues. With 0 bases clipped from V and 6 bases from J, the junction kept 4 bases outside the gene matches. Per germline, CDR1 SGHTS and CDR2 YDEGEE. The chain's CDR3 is CASSLEGQGAFQPQHF. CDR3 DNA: TGTGCCAGCAGCTTGGAGGGACAGGGGGCATTTCAGCCCCAGCATTTT.

The CDR3 sequence: CASSYGGSSGNTIYF. The DNA of the CDR3 is TGTGCCAGCAGTTACGGCGGCAGCTCTGGAAACACCATATATTTT. This chain links TRBV6-5 with TRBJ1-3; D unresolved. CDR1 MNHEY and CDR2 SVGAGI come from the germline V gene. This CDR3 contains 15 residues. The V gene lost 2 bases and the J gene lost 0 bases, with 8 bases spanning the gap.

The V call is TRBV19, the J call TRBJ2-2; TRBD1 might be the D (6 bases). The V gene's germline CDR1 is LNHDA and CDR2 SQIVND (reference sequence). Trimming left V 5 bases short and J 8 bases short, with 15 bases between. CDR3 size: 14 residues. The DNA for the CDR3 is TGTGCCAGTAGTCTGTCAGGGGATGCAGGGGAGCTGTTTTTT. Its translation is CASSLSGDAGELFF.

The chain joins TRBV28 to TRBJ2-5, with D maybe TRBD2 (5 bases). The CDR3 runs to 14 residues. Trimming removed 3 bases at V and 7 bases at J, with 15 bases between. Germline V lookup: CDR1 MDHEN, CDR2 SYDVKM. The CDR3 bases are TGTGCCAGCAGTTTCCGTGACGGGGAATGGACCCAGTACTTC. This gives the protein CASSFRDGEWTQYF.

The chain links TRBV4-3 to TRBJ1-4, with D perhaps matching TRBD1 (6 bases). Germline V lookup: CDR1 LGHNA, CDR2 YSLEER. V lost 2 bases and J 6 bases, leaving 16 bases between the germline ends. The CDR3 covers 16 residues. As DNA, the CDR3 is TGCGCCAGCAGCCAAAGTTTCGGGGGGCGATATGAAAAACTGTTTTTT. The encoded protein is CASSQSFGGRYEKLFF.

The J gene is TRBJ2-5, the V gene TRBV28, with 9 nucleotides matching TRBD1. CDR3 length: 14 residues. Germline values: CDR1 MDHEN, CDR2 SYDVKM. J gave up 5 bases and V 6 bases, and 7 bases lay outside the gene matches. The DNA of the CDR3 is TGTGCCAGCAGGCCAACAGGGGGCGGTGAGACCCAGTACTTC. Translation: CASRPTGGGETQYF.

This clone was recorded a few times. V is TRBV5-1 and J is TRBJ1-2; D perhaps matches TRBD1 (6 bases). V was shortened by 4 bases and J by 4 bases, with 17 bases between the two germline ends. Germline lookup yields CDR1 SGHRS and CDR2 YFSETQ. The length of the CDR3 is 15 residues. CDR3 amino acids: CASSGDTSGPYGYTF. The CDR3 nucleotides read TGCGCCAGCAGCGGGGACACCTCAGGACCCTATGGCTACACCTTC. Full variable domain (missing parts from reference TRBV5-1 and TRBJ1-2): KAGVTQTPRYLIKTRGQQVTLSCSPISGHRSVSWYQQTPGQGLQFLFEYFSETQRNKGNFPGRFSGRQFSNSRSEMNVSTLELGDSALYLCASSGDTSGPYGYTFGSGTRLTVV.

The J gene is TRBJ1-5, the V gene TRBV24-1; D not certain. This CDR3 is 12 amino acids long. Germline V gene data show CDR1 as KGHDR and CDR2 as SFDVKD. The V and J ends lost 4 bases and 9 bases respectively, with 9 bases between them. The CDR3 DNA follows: TGTGCCACCAGTGAGTTACCGGGGCCCCAGCATTTT. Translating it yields CATSELPGPQHF.

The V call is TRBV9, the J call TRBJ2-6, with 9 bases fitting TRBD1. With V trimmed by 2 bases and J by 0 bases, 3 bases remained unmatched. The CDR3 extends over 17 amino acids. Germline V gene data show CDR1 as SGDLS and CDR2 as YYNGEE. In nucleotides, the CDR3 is TGTGCCAGCAGCGTCAGGACAGGGGACTCTGGGGCCAACGTCCTGACTTTC. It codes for CASSVRTGDSGANVLTF.

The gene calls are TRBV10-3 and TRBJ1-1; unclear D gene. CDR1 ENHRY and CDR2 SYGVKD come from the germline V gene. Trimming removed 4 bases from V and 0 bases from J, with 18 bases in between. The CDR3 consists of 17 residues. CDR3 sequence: CAISVGERASMNTEAFF. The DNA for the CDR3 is TGTGCCATCAGTGTCGGGGAGCGGGCCTCGATGAACACTGAAGCTTTCTTT.

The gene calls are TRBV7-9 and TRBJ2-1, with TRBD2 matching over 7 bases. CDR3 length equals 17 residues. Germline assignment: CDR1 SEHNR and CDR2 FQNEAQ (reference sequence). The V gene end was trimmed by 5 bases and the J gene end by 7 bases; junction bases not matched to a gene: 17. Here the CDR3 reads CASSPQRVAGVLNEQFF. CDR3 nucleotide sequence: TGTGCCAGCAGCCCACAAAGAGTCGCGGGAGTTTTAAATGAGCAGTTCTTC.

CDR3 sequence (DNA): TGTGCCATCAGTGAACTAGCGGGAGTCCCAGATACGCAGTATTTT. It codes for CAISELAGVPDTQYF. This sequence joins TRBV10-3 and TRBJ2-3; 11 bases fit TRBD2. Germline lookup yields CDR1 ENHRY and CDR2 SYGVKD. Germline trimming cut 3 bases from V and 4 bases from J; bases unmatched to any gene: 3. The length of the CDR3 is 15 residues.

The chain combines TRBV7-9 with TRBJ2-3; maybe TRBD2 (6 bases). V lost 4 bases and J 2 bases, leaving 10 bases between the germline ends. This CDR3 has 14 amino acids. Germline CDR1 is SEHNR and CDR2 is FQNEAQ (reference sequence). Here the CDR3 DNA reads TGTGCCAGCAGCTCAAGGGACTTCACAGATACGCAGTATTTT. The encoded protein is CASSSRDFTDTQYF.

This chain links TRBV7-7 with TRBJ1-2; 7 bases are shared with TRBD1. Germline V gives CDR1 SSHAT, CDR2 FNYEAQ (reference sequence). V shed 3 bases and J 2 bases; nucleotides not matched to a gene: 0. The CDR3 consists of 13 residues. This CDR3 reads CASSLGQNYGYTF. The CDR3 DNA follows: TGTGCCAGCAGCTTGGGACAGAACTATGGCTACACCTTC.

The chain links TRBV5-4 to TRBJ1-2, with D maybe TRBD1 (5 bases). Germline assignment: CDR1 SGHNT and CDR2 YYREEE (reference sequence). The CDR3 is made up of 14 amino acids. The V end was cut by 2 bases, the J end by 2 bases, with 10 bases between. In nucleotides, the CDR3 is TGTGCCAGCAGCTTCCAAGGGGCCAACTATGGCTACACCTTC. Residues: CASSFQGANYGYTF.

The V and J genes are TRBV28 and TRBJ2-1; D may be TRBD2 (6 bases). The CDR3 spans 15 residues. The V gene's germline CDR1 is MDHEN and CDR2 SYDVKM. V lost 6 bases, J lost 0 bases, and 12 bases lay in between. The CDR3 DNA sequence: TGTGCCAGCAGCTTAGCGGATCTCTCCTACAATGAGCAGTTCTTC. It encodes CASSLADLSYNEQFF. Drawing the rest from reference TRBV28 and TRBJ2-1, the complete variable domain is DVKVTQSSRYLVKRTGEKVFLECVQDMDHENMFWYRQDPGLGLRLIYFSYDVKMKEKGDIPEGYSVSREKKERFSLILESASTNQTSMYLCASSLADLSYNEQFFGPGTRLTVL.

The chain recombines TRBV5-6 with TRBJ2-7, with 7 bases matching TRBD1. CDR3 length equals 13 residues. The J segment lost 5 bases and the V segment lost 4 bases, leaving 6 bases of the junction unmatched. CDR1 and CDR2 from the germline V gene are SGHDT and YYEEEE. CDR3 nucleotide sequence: TGTGCCAGCAGCAGGGGACAGCTGCACGAGCAGTACTTC. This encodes CASSRGQLHEQYF.

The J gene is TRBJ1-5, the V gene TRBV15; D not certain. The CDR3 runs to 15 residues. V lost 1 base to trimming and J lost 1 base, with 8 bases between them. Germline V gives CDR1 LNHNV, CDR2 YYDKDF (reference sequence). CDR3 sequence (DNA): TGTGCCACCAGCAGAGGCCGGGGAAGCAATCAGCCCCAGCATTTT. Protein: CATSRGRGSNQPQHF.

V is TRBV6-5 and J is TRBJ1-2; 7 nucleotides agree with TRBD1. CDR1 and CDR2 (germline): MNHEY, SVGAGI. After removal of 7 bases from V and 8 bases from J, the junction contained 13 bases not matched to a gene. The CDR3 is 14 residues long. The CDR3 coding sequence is TGTGCCAGCACCTGGGACAGACCCACCGCCGGCTACACCTTC. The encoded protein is CASTWDRPTAGYTF.

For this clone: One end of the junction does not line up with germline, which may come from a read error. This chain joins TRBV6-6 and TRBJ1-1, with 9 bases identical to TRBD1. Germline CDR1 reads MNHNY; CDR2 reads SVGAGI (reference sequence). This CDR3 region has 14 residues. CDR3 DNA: TGTGCCAGCAGTTATACGGGACAGGGAGACACCCCGGGCTTT. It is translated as CASSYTGQGDTPGF.